Listed below are T cell receptor beta chains from one sample, sequenced in a study of brain T cells in children with intractable seizures. Sequencing was performed with immunoSEQ multiplex PCR; in TCRdb, only in-frame clones are kept and a portion is missing. This sample has tens of thousands of clones, with under 95% found just once. The sample consisted of peripheral blood, taken at surgery. Receptor source: a boy younger than two with tuberous sclerosis and intractable seizures. The CDR3 runs from the conserved cysteine through the conserved F or W. Each record gives: D gene, clone size, V gene, J gene, CDR3 DNA, CDR3 protein. The D gene is left open where the match is weak. Only some rows state a clone size, as once, few, many or a class for expanded clones.

>-|-|TRBV7-9|TRBJ1-1
TGTGCCAGCAGCCATTCAAGGAACACTGAAGCTTTCTTT
CASSHSRNTEAFF
>-|-|TRBV7-9|TRBJ2-3
TGTGCCAGCCACGGAAGTATGGGCCGCCCCGCAGATACGCAGTATTTT
CASHGSMGRPADTQYF
>-|few|TRBV12-5|TRBJ1-6
TGTGCTAGTGTCCTCTTCCACTTT
CASVLFHF
>-|-|TRBV5-3|TRBJ1-5
TGTGCCAGAAGCCCGGAACTTTCGCGGGATCAGCCCCAGCATTTT
CARSPELSRDQPQHF
>TRBD2|-|TRBV27|TRBJ2-3
TGTGCCAGCAGTAGAACTAGCGGGGGGGTCACAGATACGCAGTATTTT
CASSRTSGGVTDTQYF
>-|-|TRBV6-1|TRBJ2-5
TGTGCCAGCAGTGAATACGTAGGTCGGACTCAAGGCGGGAAGACCCAGTACTTC
CASSEYVGRTQGGKTQYF
>TRBD2|-|TRBV30|TRBJ2-7
TGTGCCTGGAGGGAAGGGACTAGCGGGTTCTACGAGCAGTACTTC
CAWREGTSGFYEQYF
>TRBD1|-|TRBV27|TRBJ2-7
TGTGCCAGCAGTCTCGGGACAGGGGGGGCCTACGAGCAGTACTTC
CASSLGTGGAYEQYF
>TRBD1|-|TRBV6-5|TRBJ2-1
TGTGCCAGCACCCGGACAGGGGACAATGAGCAGTTCTTC
CASTRTGDNEQFF
>TRBD1|-|TRBV30|TRBJ1-2
TGTGCCTGGAGGACAGGGGTCTATGGCTACACCTTC
CAWRTGVYGYTF
>-|-|TRBV6-5|TRBJ2-5
TGTGCCAGCAGTTGGAGGGAAGGGAAAGAGACCCAGTACTTC
CASSWREGKETQYF
>-|-|TRBV19|TRBJ2-1
TGTGCCAGTAGTATAGTAGCAAACACGGACGATGAGCAGTTCTTC
CASSIVANTDDEQFF
>-|-|TRBV13|TRBJ2-1
TGTGCCAGCAGCTTAAACCCCGCCACCTCTGCAGCATTTTACAATGAGCAGTTCTTC
CASSLNPATSAAFYNEQFF
>TRBD1|-|TRBV24-1|TRBJ1-5
TGTGCCACCAGTGATTTGCAGGGGGATCAGCCCCAGCATTTT
CATSDLQGDQPQHF
>-|-|TRBV19|TRBJ2-1
TGTGCCAGTAGCGGGAGCTCCTACAATGAGCAGTTCTTC
CASSGSSYNEQFF
>TRBD2|-|TRBV19|TRBJ2-3
TGTGCCAGTATGTGGAGCGGGGGAAGCACAGATACGCAGTATTTT
CASMWSGGSTDTQYF
>TRBD2|-|TRBV10-3|TRBJ2-3
TGTGCCACCGGGACTAGCGGGGGGTCTAGCACAGATACGCAGTATTTT
CATGTSGGSSTDTQYF
>-|once|TRBV27|TRBJ2-7
TGTGCCAGCAGTTTATCGATTAACAACCACGAGCAGTACTTC
CASSLSINNHEQYF
>TRBD2|medium-sized|TRBV19|TRBJ2-5
TGTGCCAGTAGTATCTCTAGCGGGGCCCTCACCCAGTACTTC
CASSISSGALTQYF
>TRBD1|-|TRBV5-1|TRBJ1-1
TGCGCCAGCAGCCAGGGGACAGGGGAGACTGAAGCTTTCTTT
CASSQGTGETEAFF
>TRBD2|-|TRBV9|TRBJ2-3
TGTGCCAGCAGCGTAAGCGGGGGGGCCAACACAGATACGCAGTATTTT
CASSVSGGANTDTQYF
>-|-|TRBV5-4|TRBJ2-2
TGTGCCAGCAGTCAGGACAGCAACACCGGGGAGCTGTTTTTT
CASSQDSNTGELFF
>-|-|TRBV7-2|TRBJ1-1
TGTGCCAGCAGCTTAGATTTAAGGAGAGCGTACACTGAAGCTTTCTTT
CASSLDLRRAYTEAFF
>-|-|TRBV7-9|TRBJ1-2
TGTGCCAGCAGCTTCGGAGAATATGGCTACACCTTC
CASSFGEYGYTF
>TRBD2|-|TRBV7-2|TRBJ2-4
TGTGCCAGCAGCGCAGTTGGGCTAGCGGTAATTGGGGCCAAAAACATTCAGTACTTC
CASSAVGLAVIGAKNIQYF
>-|-|TRBV28|TRBJ1-5
TGTGCCAGCAGTTTACTTCGGACCGAGAATCAGCCCCAGCATTTT
CASSLLRTENQPQHF
>TRBD1|-|TRBV10-2|TRBJ2-7
TGCGCCAGCAGTGAGGGGGGTCTCCGGGACAGGGGGTACGAGCAGTACTTC
CASSEGGLRDRGYEQYF
>-|-|TRBV2|TRBJ1-6
TGTGCCAGCAGTGAACGAACAGGGCATTCACCCCTCCACTTT
CASSERTGHSPLHF
>TRBD1|-|TRBV7-9|TRBJ2-7
TGTGCCAGCAGCTCCACCCAGATGACAGGGAAGCCCTACGAGCAGTACTTC
CASSSTQMTGKPYEQYF
>-|-|TRBV24-1|TRBJ2-5
TGTGCCACCAGTGATTTCAGCAGGAGCGAAGAGACCCAGTACTTC
CATSDFSRSEETQYF
>-|-|TRBV3-1/TRBV3-2|TRBJ2-7
TGTGCCAGCAGCCAAGACAGTCTCTCCTACGAGCAGTACTTC
CASSQDSLSYEQYF
>-|-|TRBV9|TRBJ1-6
TGTGCCAGCAGCCTCGGTACGGATTCACCCCTCCACTTT
CASSLGTDSPLHF
>TRBD2|-|TRBV6-1|TRBJ2-1
TGTGCCAGCAGTGAAGCCCCAACTAGCGGGAGGGCCTATGAGCAGTTCTTC
CASSEAPTSGRAYEQFF
>TRBD2|-|TRBV24-1|TRBJ2-3
TGTGCCACCAGTGAGGTCGGAGCGGGAGTAGCAGATACGCAGTATTTT
CATSEVGAGVADTQYF
>-|few|TRBV2|TRBJ1-6
TGTGCCAGCAAGGGGGTATCCCCCTTCTCCTATAATTCACCCCTCCACTTT
CASKGVSPFSYNSPLHF
>-|few|TRBV6-2/TRBV6-3|TRBJ1-1
TGTGCCAGCAGTTACTCGCGGGGGATCACTGAAGCTTTCTTT
CASSYSRGITEAFF
>-|-|TRBV30|TRBJ1-1
TGTGCCTGGAGTGTGAGGACTCCCAACACTGAAGCTTTCTTT
CAWSVRTPNTEAFF
>TRBD1|-|TRBV19|TRBJ1-5
TGTGCCAGTTGGGGCCAGGGGGCATTCGGCAATCAGCCCCAGCATTTT
CASWGQGAFGNQPQHF
>-|-|TRBV4-1|TRBJ1-2
TGCGCCAGCAGCCACGCCATGGGCGGAAACTATGGCTACACCTTC
CASSHAMGGNYGYTF
>-|-|TRBV5-1|TRBJ1-4
TGCGCCAGCAGCTTGTCAGGGCCCTACCGGGAAAAACTGTTTTTT
CASSLSGPYREKLFF
>-|-|TRBV7-9|TRBJ1-2
TGTGCCAGCAGCCCCCACCAGAGGACAAGTCTCTATGGCTACACCTTC
CASSPHQRTSLYGYTF
>TRBD2|-|TRBV7-7|TRBJ2-1
TGTGCTAGCAGCTTACAGACTAGCCCTACCTACAATGAGCAGTTCTTC
CASSLQTSPTYNEQFF